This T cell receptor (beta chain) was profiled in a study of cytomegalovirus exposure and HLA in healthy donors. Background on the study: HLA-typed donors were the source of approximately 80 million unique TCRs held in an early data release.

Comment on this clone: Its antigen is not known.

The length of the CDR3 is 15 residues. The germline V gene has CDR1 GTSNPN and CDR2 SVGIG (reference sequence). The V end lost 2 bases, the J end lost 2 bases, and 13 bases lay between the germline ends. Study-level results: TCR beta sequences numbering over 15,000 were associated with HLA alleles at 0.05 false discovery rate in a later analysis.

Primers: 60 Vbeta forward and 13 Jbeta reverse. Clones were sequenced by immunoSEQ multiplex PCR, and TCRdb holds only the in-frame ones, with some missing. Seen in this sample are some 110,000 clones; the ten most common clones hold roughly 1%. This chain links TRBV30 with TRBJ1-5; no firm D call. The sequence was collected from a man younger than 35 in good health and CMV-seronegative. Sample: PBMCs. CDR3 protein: CAWSRSFGGNQPQHF. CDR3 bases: TGTGCCTGGAGTCGGTCCTTCGGGGGCAATCAGCCCCAGCATTTT.